The entry below describes one TCR beta chain. Its antigen is as yet unknown. These data belong to a study of vaccination and CD4 T cells after COVID-19. Treatment described: approximately 10-day PBMC culture with coronavirus spike peptide pools or control peptides (ViraFEST assay). Sequencing of cultured CD4+ T cell DNA used the Oncomine TCR Beta short-read assay. Each CDR3 protein gets one entry after TCRdb re-called the PCR reads with MiXCR. The sample shows about 15,000 distinct CDR3 sequences, approximately 40% of them seen only once. The sequence came from a human donor with COVID-19. Sequencing was done on a sample of cultured CD4+ T cells from blood.

The CDR3 protein is CATSRDAGQSLPYF. The CDR3 region has the DNA TGTGCCACCAGCAGAGATGCGGGACAGAGCCTACCGTACTTC. This chain uses TRBV15 with TRBJ2-7, with D perhaps matching TRBD1 (7 bases). Trimming removed 0 bases from V and 12 bases from J, with 18 bases in between. Germline values: CDR1 LNHNV, CDR2 YYDKDF (reference sequence). The CDR3 has 14 residues.